The 30 T cell receptor beta chains listed next were all sequenced from one sample in a study of T cell repertoires in cytomegalovirus infection. TCRdb passed the reads through MiXCR, listing each CDR3 protein once. The repertoire holds about half a million distinct CDR3 sequences, more than 30% seen once, with about 17% in the top ten. Their antigens remain unidentified. The material was cultured PBMCs, obtained from culture after CMV antigen stimulation. All receptors derive from a human donor in good health (CMV status not recorded). Some clones in this sample may be carry-over from other donors' samples.

Only a few counts were recorded for this clonotype. The chain couples TRBV7-9 to TRBJ2-3, with 7 bases aligning to TRBD2. This CDR3 has 14 residues. With V trimmed by 5 bases and J by 2 bases, 4 bases remained unmatched. CDR1 and CDR2 (germline): SEHNR, FQNEAQ (reference sequence). The CDR3, as DNA: TGTGCCAGCAGCACGACTAGCCTCACAGATACGCAGTATTTT. Translated, it gives CASSTTSLTDTQYF.

The CDR3, as DNA: TGTGCCAGCAGCTTCGGAGCTCCTGGAAACACCATATATTTT. This sequence encodes CASSFGAPGNTIYF. The chain carries TRBV7-9 and TRBJ1-3, with D hard to call. The V gene lost 3 bases and the J gene lost 2 bases, with 8 bases spanning the gap. CDR1 and CDR2 (germline): SEHNR, FQNEAQ (reference sequence). The CDR3 spans 14 residues.

In this sample, this clonotype turned up many times. The V and J genes are TRBV12-3 or TRBV12-4 and TRBJ2-1, with 9 nucleotides matching TRBD2. The CDR3 extends over 15 amino acids. V lost 5 bases, J lost 7 bases, and 9 bases stayed unmatched. DNA of the CDR3: TGTGCCAGCAGTCCGAAGGGACTAGCTGGGAATGAGCAGTTCTTC. It is translated as CASSPKGLAGNEQFF.

This clonotype was recorded many times. The chain joins TRBV28 to TRBJ1-1, with D perhaps TRBD1 (6 bases). Germline CDR1 is MDHEN and CDR2 is SYDVKM. V lost 4 bases and J 1 base, leaving 7 bases between the germline ends. The CDR3 loop spans 13 amino acids. This CDR3 is CASSSGQNTEAFF. The CDR3 nucleotides are TGTGCCAGCAGTTCGGGACAGAACACTGAAGCTTTCTTT.

V is TRBV19 and J is TRBJ1-3; possible D gene TRBD1, 6 bases. Trimming stripped 10 bases from V and 2 bases from J, with 15 bases between. Germline V gene data show CDR1 as LNHDA and CDR2 as SQIVND (reference sequence). CDR3 length: 14 amino acids. This CDR3 reads CATGGGGTGNTIYF. DNA for the CDR3: TGTGCCACCGGAGGGGGGGGTACTGGAAACACCATATATTTT.

This chain joins TRBV5-6 and TRBJ2-2; 7 nucleotides match TRBD2. Trimming removed 2 bases from V and 0 bases from J; junction bases left unmatched: 4. This CDR3 has 16 amino acids. CDR1 is SGHDT, CDR2 YYEEEE, per germline. The CDR3 sequence: CASSFGGYANTGELFF. Here the CDR3 DNA reads TGTGCCAGCAGCTTCGGGGGGTACGCGAACACCGGGGAGCTGTTTTTT.

The chain couples TRBV28 to TRBJ1-1, with D tentatively TRBD1 (6 bases). Trimming shortened V by 3 bases and J by 5 bases, and 13 bases separated the two germline ends. The CDR3 consists of 14 residues. Germline CDR1 MDHEN, CDR2 SYDVKM. The CDR3 region is CASSFTTGRTEAFF. In nucleotides, the CDR3 is TGTGCCAGCAGTTTCACGACAGGTAGAACTGAAGCTTTCTTT.

This rearrangement joins TRBV7-9 to TRBJ1-1; 8 nucleotides align to TRBD1. Germline trimming cut 4 bases from V and 5 bases from J; bases unmatched to any gene: 9. This CDR3 contains 15 residues. Germline CDR1 reads SEHNR; CDR2 reads FQNEAQ (reference sequence). CDR3 protein: CASSSFTGGKTEAFF. CDR3 in DNA: TGTGCCAGCAGCTCGTTTACAGGGGGGAAGACTGAAGCTTTCTTT.

This clonotype was recorded at least ten times. V is TRBV7-8 and J is TRBJ2-2; TRBD2 matches at 10 bases. CDR1 is SGHVS, CDR2 FQNEAQ, per germline. The junction had 6 bases not matched to a gene; V was cut back by 2 bases and J by 6 bases. The CDR3 is 16 residues long. The CDR3 loop is CASSLLLAGVSGELFF. CDR3 bases: TGTGCCAGCAGCTTACTCCTAGCGGGAGTTTCCGGGGAGCTGTTTTTT.

This clonotype has a handful of counts. The chain recombines TRBV11-3 with TRBJ2-2; no clear D. V shed 0 bases and J shed 4 bases, with 12 bases lying between them. Germline V gene data show CDR1 as SGHNT and CDR2 as YENEEA. The CDR3 loop spans 16 amino acids. In DNA form, the CDR3 reads TGTGCCAGCAGCTTAGATCTAGTAGGAACCACCGGGGAGCTGTTTTTT. It is translated as CASSLDLVGTTGELFF.

This clonotype turned up a few times. The rearrangement links TRBV7-2 to TRBJ2-7; 7 bases fit TRBD2. V lost 0 bases, J lost 2 bases, and 4 bases stayed unmatched. The CDR3 runs to 15 residues. Germline loops: CDR1 SGHTA, CDR2 FQGNSA. The CDR3 sequence is CASSLASGQAYEQYV. In DNA form, the CDR3 reads TGTGCCAGCAGCTTAGCTAGCGGGCAAGCCTACGAGCAGTACGTC.

This clonotype was seen more than once but under ten times. The chain couples TRBV7-2 to TRBJ1-2; D is undetermined. This CDR3 has 15 amino acids. V was shortened by 1 base and J by 3 bases, with 12 bases between the two germline ends. Germline lookup yields CDR1 SGHTA and CDR2 FQGNSA. The CDR3 loop reads CASSLENGVHYGYTF. CDR3 sequence (DNA): TGTGCCAGCAGCTTAGAAAATGGGGTTCACTATGGCTACACCTTC.

The chain combines TRBV19 with TRBJ2-4, with 7 bases aligning to TRBD1. The CDR3 runs to 15 residues. J gave up 1 base and V 4 bases, and 4 bases lay outside the gene matches. Germline assignment: CDR1 LNHDA and CDR2 SQIVND (reference sequence). Here the CDR3 reads CASSTDRDAKNIQYF. In nucleotides, the CDR3 is TGTGCCAGTAGTACCGACAGGGATGCCAAAAACATTCAGTACTTC.

The chain links TRBV9 to TRBJ2-7, with TRBD2 matching 11 bases. Trimming at V came to 2 bases and at J to 6 bases, leaving 10 bases not matched to a gene. Germline lookup yields CDR1 SGDLS and CDR2 YYNGEE. The CDR3 is 16 amino acids. The DNA of the CDR3 is TGTGCCAGCAGCGTCGGAGTTTCGACTAGCGGGGCCGAGCAGTACTTC. It codes for CASSVGVSTSGAEQYF.

The rearrangement uses TRBV12-3 or TRBV12-4 and TRBJ1-1, with D unresolved. The CDR3 length is 12 residues. Trimming removed 1 base at V and 7 bases at J, with 7 bases between. CDR3: CASSLGAIEAFF. The CDR3 DNA reads as TGTGCCAGCAGTTTAGGGGCTATTGAAGCTTTCTTT.

The rearrangement uses TRBV7-2 and TRBJ2-2; a weak D match, TRBD1 (5 bases). Germline V CDR1 and CDR2: SGHTA, FQGNSA. The CDR3 is made up of 16 amino acids. Between the trimmed V and J ends, which lost 0 bases and 5 bases, there was a span of 13 bases. DNA of the CDR3: TGTGCCAGCAGCTTAGCAGCAGGGCAGCTGACCGGGGAGCTGTTTTTT. Encoded protein: CASSLAAGQLTGELFF.

The chain links TRBV4-1 to TRBJ1-1; D gene ambiguous. The V gene lost 0 bases and the J gene lost 0 bases, with 17 bases spanning the gap. This CDR3 has 18 amino acids. The V gene's germline CDR1 is MGHRA and CDR2 YSYEKL. This chain's CDR3 is CASSQEGPGWSMNTEAFF. The CDR3 region has the DNA TGCGCCAGCAGCCAAGAGGGCCCGGGATGGAGCATGAACACTGAAGCTTTCTTT.

The J gene is TRBJ2-5, the V gene TRBV3-1; D gene unclear. The ends were cut back, 4 bases at V and 4 bases at J, with 13 bases in the middle. CDR3 length: 14 amino acids. Germline-derived CDR1 and CDR2 are LGHDT and YNNKEL (reference sequence). The CDR3 region is CASSLRRWVETQYF. In nucleotides, the CDR3 is TGTGCCAGCAGCCTCCGGCGTTGGGTAGAGACCCAGTACTTC.

The chain links TRBV4-1 to TRBJ2-7, with 8 bases that match TRBD1. The junction had 8 bases not matched to a gene; V was cut back by 0 bases and J by 4 bases. The germline V gene has CDR1 MGHRA and CDR2 YSYEKL. This CDR3 contains 16 residues. CDR3 region: CASSQETGGRFYEQYF. The CDR3 nucleotides are TGCGCCAGCAGCCAAGAAACAGGGGGGCGCTTTTACGAGCAGTACTTC.

The CDR3 spells CAIRAGGEQFF. For the CDR3, the DNA is TGTGCCATCAGAGCGGGGGGAGAGCAGTTCTTC. The rearrangement links TRBV10-3 to TRBJ2-1, with 9 bases that match TRBD2. This CDR3 is 11 amino acids long. CDR1 is ENHRY and CDR2 is SYGVKD in the germline V gene. The J segment lost 10 bases and the V segment lost 6 bases, leaving 1 base of the junction unmatched.

This chain uses TRBV12-3 or TRBV12-4 with TRBJ1-3; the D is unclear. The CDR3 contains 12 residues. V was clipped by 5 bases and J by 3 bases, with 5 bases between them. DNA for the CDR3: TGTGCCAGCAGTATAGTTGGAAACACCATATATTTT. This sequence encodes CASSIVGNTIYF.

In its sample, this clonotype was seen a few times. This chain connects TRBV10-3 to TRBJ2-4; D is ambiguous. Trimming took off 2 bases at V and 0 bases at J, with 8 bases between the two ends. Germline CDR1 ENHRY, CDR2 SYGVKD. This CDR3 spans 15 amino acids. The CDR3 sequence is CAISETLVAKNIQYF. The CDR3 DNA follows: TGTGCCATCAGTGAGACTTTGGTAGCCAAAAACATTCAGTACTTC.

At least ten counts were recorded for this clonotype. V usage is TRBV7-2 and J usage is TRBJ1-1; D is unresolved. Germline V lookup: CDR1 SGHTA, CDR2 FQGNSA. Trimming shortened V by 10 bases and J by 7 bases, and 19 bases separated the two germline ends. The CDR3 is 13 amino acids. In nucleotides, the CDR3 is TGTGCCACAACCCTTACTGGATTTGGTGAAGCTTTCTTT. This sequence encodes CATTLTGFGEAFF.

The chain uses TRBV6-1 and TRBJ2-7; the D is unclear. The CDR3 contains 14 residues. The germline CDR1 and CDR2 sequences are MNHNS and SASEGT. V lost 1 base, J lost 6 bases, and 13 bases lay in between. In nucleotides, the CDR3 is TGTGCCAGCAGTGAAGAGGGAACAGCAGCCGAGCAGTACTTC. This translates into CASSEEGTAAEQYF.

J is TRBJ2-3 and V is TRBV19; 12 bases are shared with TRBD2. The V gene's germline CDR1 is LNHDA and CDR2 SQIVND (reference sequence). With V trimmed by 9 bases and J by 4 bases, 8 bases remained unmatched. This CDR3 is 15 amino acids long. For the CDR3, the DNA is TGTGCCAGCGCCTCGGGACTAGCGGGCCCAGATACGCAGTATTTT. Translating it yields CASASGLAGPDTQYF.

A single count supports this clonotype. The chain uses TRBV28 and TRBJ1-2; 10 bases fit TRBD1. CDR3 length equals 16 residues. V trimming: 6 bases; J trimming: 8 bases; junction bases outside the gene matches: 15. Germline V gene sequence: CDR1 MDHEN, CDR2 SYDVKM. CDR3 sequence (DNA): TGTGCCAGCAGACGACAGGGGGCCGGTTTGGTCGAGGGCTACACCTTC. Its protein product is CASRRQGAGLVEGYTF.

This clonotype appeared once. The chain joins TRBV30 to TRBJ2-1; D is unclear. Per germline, CDR1 GTSNPN and CDR2 SVGIG (reference sequence). The CDR3 runs 13 residues. V was pared by 2 bases and J by 5 bases, with 10 bases between. This CDR3 is CAWSRRVNNEQFF. For the CDR3, the DNA is TGTGCCTGGAGTCGACGGGTTAACAATGAGCAGTTCTTC.

This clonotype was picked up a small number of times. The chain is built from TRBV28 and TRBJ1-5; D is ambiguous. Between the trimmed V and J ends, which lost 3 bases and 0 bases, there was a span of 6 bases. CDR1 MDHEN and CDR2 SYDVKM come from the germline V gene. The CDR3 consists of 14 residues. The CDR3 reads CASSLRASNQPQHF. CDR3 in DNA: TGTGCCAGCAGTTTGAGGGCTAGCAATCAGCCCCAGCATTTT.

The V and J genes are TRBV11-2 and TRBJ2-1; 8 bases match TRBD2. CDR1 and CDR2 from the germline V gene are SGHAT and FQNNGV. V gave up 2 bases and J gave up 5 bases; unmatched junction bases: 5. The CDR3 totals 15 residues. CDR3: CASSLRTSSNNEQFF. In DNA form, the CDR3 reads TGTGCCAGCAGCTTAAGGACTAGCAGTAACAATGAGCAGTTCTTC.

The chain recombines TRBV6-6 with TRBJ1-4; D gene ambiguous. V was cut by 6 bases and J by 3 bases, with 5 bases left in between. The CDR3 loop spans 12 amino acids. Germline values: CDR1 MNHNY, CDR2 SVGAGI (reference sequence). In DNA, the CDR3 is TGTGCCAGCAGGGACCCTAATGAAAAACTGTTTTTT. Translation gives CASRDPNEKLFF.